This is a list of T cell receptor beta chains from one sample in a study of blood T cell repertoires in COVID-19. The data were produced by immunoSEQ multiplex PCR, yet TCRdb's version contains in-frame clones alone and is incomplete. The sample includes about 500,000 clones, roughly nine tenths of them seen just once. The sequencing sample was made of peripheral blood. These receptor sequences come from a man between 18 and 29 years old with COVID-19, enrolled during active disease. Both conserved end residues are part of each CDR3. The D gene is left open where the match is weak. Some rows have no size entry. The others give once, few or many, or a class for an expanded clone.

j_gene,v_gene,abundance,d_gene,CDR3aa,CDR3nt
TRBJ2-7,TRBV6-1,once,.,CASSDWRYEQYF,TGTGCCAGCAGTGATTGGAGATACGAGCAGTACTTC
TRBJ1-5,TRBV19,.,.,CASSSQGGFDQPQHF,TGTGCCAGTAGTTCTCAGGGAGGGTTCGATCAGCCCCAGCATTTT
TRBJ2-3,TRBV18,.,.,CASSPLSAGGTDTQYF,TGTGCCAGCTCACCACTCAGCGCAGGGGGCACAGATACGCAGTATTTT
TRBJ2-1,TRBV6-5,.,TRBD2,CASARTSGDNEQFF,TGTGCCAGCGCCCGCACTAGCGGTGACAATGAGCAGTTCTTC
TRBJ2-3,TRBV5-1,.,TRBD2,CASSPEPGTSEYTQYF,TGCGCCAGCAGCCCCGAACCCGGGACTAGCGAATATACGCAGTATTTT
TRBJ2-5,TRBV12-5,.,.,CASGPPTRETQYF,TGTGCTAGTGGTCCCCCCACCCGGGAGACCCAGTACTTC
TRBJ1-6,TRBV27,.,TRBD1,CASRTGSDSPLHF,TGTGCCAGCAGGACAGGGTCGGATTCACCCCTCCACTTT
TRBJ2-1,TRBV7-2,once,.,CASSLLEGYEQFF,TGTGCCAGCAGCTTATTGGAGGGGTATGAGCAGTTCTTC
TRBJ2-7,TRBV3-1/TRBV3-2,.,TRBD2,CASSQESGGPYEQYF,TGTGCCAGCAGCCAAGAGTCGGGGGGTCCCTACGAGCAGTACTTC
TRBJ2-2,TRBV6-5,.,.,CASRPSQERTGELFF,TGTGCCAGCCGACCTAGCCAGGAGCGCACCGGGGAGCTGTTTTTT
TRBJ1-5,TRBV11-2,.,.,CASSPAGGGAPQHF,TGTGCCAGCAGCCCTGCCGGCGGTGGGGCGCCCCAGCATTTT
TRBJ1-3,TRBV7-8,.,.,CASSRNPGGGGNTIYF,TGTGCCAGCAGCCGTAACCCCGGGGGAGGCGGAAACACCATATATTTT
TRBJ2-7,TRBV30,.,.,CAWSAADEQYF,TGTGCCTGGAGTGCGGCGGATGAGCAGTACTTC
TRBJ2-1,TRBV10-2,.,TRBD1,CASLDRGFYNEQFF,TGCGCCAGCCTGGACAGGGGTTTTTACAATGAGCAGTTCTTC
TRBJ1-6,TRBV5-4,.,.,CASSPTGPGDSPLHF,TGTGCCAGCAGTCCAACAGGACCGGGGGATTCACCCCTCCACTTT
TRBJ1-2,TRBV19,.,.,CASSMGGLLNIRNGYTF,TGTGCCAGTAGTATGGGGGGACTTCTGAACATCCGAAATGGCTACACCTTC
TRBJ2-5,TRBV28,.,TRBD1,CASRDREETQYF,TGTGCCAGCCGTGACAGGGAAGAGACCCAGTACTTC
TRBJ1-2,TRBV27,.,.,CASSNFYGYTF,TGTGCCAGCAGCAACTTTTATGGCTACACCTTC
TRBJ1-2,TRBV3-1/TRBV3-2,.,.,CASSQDLTGNGYTF,TGTGCCAGCAGCCAAGATCTCACGGGGAATGGCTACACCTTC
TRBJ1-6,TRBV4-1,.,TRBD1,CASSLDRAKPLHF,TGCGCCAGCAGCTTAGACAGGGCAAAACCCCTCCACTTT
TRBJ2-7,TRBV27,.,TRBD1,CASRGTGTGLEQYF,TGTGCCAGCAGAGGTACCGGGACAGGCTTAGAGCAGTACTTC
TRBJ2-1,TRBV18,.,TRBD1,CASSTTGPDEQFF,TGTGCCAGCTCAACGACAGGGCCCGATGAGCAGTTCTTC
TRBJ2-7,TRBV11-2,.,.,CASGRGTSTYEQYF,TGTGCCAGTGGCCGGGGGACGTCGACCTACGAGCAGTACTTC
TRBJ2-3,TRBV3-1/TRBV3-2,.,TRBD1,CASSLRGPDTQYF,TGTGCCAGCAGCCTTAGGGGGCCAGATACGCAGTATTTT
TRBJ2-4,TRBV12-5,.,.,CASAISPNSNNIQYF,TGTGCTAGTGCTATATCCCCCAATAGTAACAACATTCAGTACTTC
TRBJ2-2,TRBV2,.,.,CASSVGRDINTGELFF,TGTGCCAGCAGTGTAGGCCGGGACATTAACACCGGGGAGCTGTTTTTT
TRBJ2-7,TRBV11-1,.,.,CASSRGVSYEQYF,TGTGCCAGCAGCCGCGGGGTATCATACGAGCAGTACTTC
TRBJ2-7,TRBV28,.,TRBD1,CASSPRDRGTYEQYF,TGTGCCAGCAGTCCACGGGACAGGGGAACCTACGAGCAGTACTTC
TRBJ2-3,TRBV11-3,.,.,CASSLPQGRYTQYF,TGTGCCAGCAGCTTACCGCAGGGGCGGTATACGCAGTATTTT
TRBJ2-7,TRBV5-8,.,.,CASSSIPSTTNPREQYF,TGTGCCAGCAGCTCTATCCCTTCCACCACTAACCCGCGGGAGCAGTACTTC
TRBJ1-1,TRBV18,.,.,CASSPSGETEAFF,TGTGCCAGCTCACCATCCGGGGAAACTGAAGCTTTCTTT
TRBJ2-1,TRBV20-1,.,TRBD2,CSASLAGGTGNEQFF,TGCAGTGCTAGTTTAGCGGGCGGAACGGGCAATGAGCAGTTCTTC
TRBJ2-7,TRBV18,.,.,CASSPPSQAYEQYF,TGTGCCAGCTCACCACCTAGTCAGGCCTACGAGCAGTACTTC
TRBJ2-1,TRBV12-3/TRBV12-4,.,TRBD2,CAGGTSGSGEQFF,TGTGCCGGCGGGACTAGCGGGAGCGGGGAGCAGTTCTTC
TRBJ2-3,TRBV30,.,.,CAWSVETDTQYF,TGTGCCTGGAGTGTAGAGACAGATACGCAGTATTTT
TRBJ1-1,TRBV27,.,TRBD1,CASSLGTGANTEAFF,TGTGCCAGCAGTTTAGGGACAGGAGCGAACACTGAAGCTTTCTTT
TRBJ2-1,TRBV18,.,.,CASSPAGRAGEQFF,TGTGCCAGCTCACCCGCGGGACGAGCAGGTGAGCAGTTCTTC
TRBJ1-1,TRBV18,.,TRBD1,CASSPPRGQGGTEAFF,TGTGCCAGCTCACCACCGCGGGGACAGGGTGGTACTGAAGCTTTCTTT
TRBJ2-3,TRBV6-2/TRBV6-3,.,TRBD2,CASSSGGAGDTQYF,TGTGCCAGCAGTTCCGGGGGGGCCGGAGATACGCAGTATTTT
TRBJ2-7,TRBV6-5,.,TRBD1,CASSLRTGGYYEQYF,TGTGCCAGCAGCCTACGGACAGGGGGCTATTACGAGCAGTACTTC
TRBJ1-5,TRBV7-3,.,.,CASSLDRNQPQHF,TGTGCCAGCAGCCTCGACAGGAATCAGCCCCAGCATTTT
TRBJ2-3,TRBV3-1/TRBV3-2,.,TRBD2,CASSQKMGGLDTQYF,TGTGCCAGCAGCCAAAAGATGGGGGGGTTAGATACGCAGTATTTT
TRBJ1-4,TRBV2,.,.,CASSVPVNEKLFF,TGTGCCAGCAGTGTACCAGTTAATGAAAAACTGTTTTTT
TRBJ1-2,TRBV6-2/TRBV6-3,few,.,CASSYFPGGYTF,TGTGCCAGCAGTTACTTTCCAGGAGGCTACACCTTC
TRBJ1-2,TRBV7-9,.,.,CASSLPERAWGYTF,TGTGCCAGCAGCCTTCCCGAGAGGGCCTGGGGCTACACCTTC
TRBJ1-6,TRBV7-6,.,TRBD1,CASSEQGSSYNSPLHF,TGTGCCAGCAGCGAACAGGGGAGCTCCTATAATTCACCCCTCCACTTT
TRBJ2-6,TRBV13,.,.,CASSPRANVLTF,TGTGCCAGCAGCCCCAGGGCCAACGTCCTGACTTTC
TRBJ2-1,TRBV5-4,.,.,CASSLGWSYNEQFF,TGTGCCAGCAGCCTCGGGTGGTCCTACAATGAGCAGTTCTTC
TRBJ1-2,TRBV5-4,.,.,CASSLEVVGGIYGYTF,TGTGCCAGCAGCTTGGAAGTAGTTGGGGGGATCTATGGCTACACCTTC
TRBJ1-1,TRBV7-8,.,TRBD1,CASSLDRVSEAFF,TGTGCCAGCAGCCTAGACAGGGTATCTGAAGCTTTCTTT
TRBJ1-2,TRBV5-6,medium-sized,.,CASCPGGYGYTF,TGTGCCAGCTGTCCGGGTGGCTATGGCTACACCTTC
TRBJ2-1,TRBV19,.,TRBD1,CASSDHRGSRYNEQFF,TGTGCCAGTAGTGACCACAGGGGGTCACGCTACAATGAGCAGTTCTTC
TRBJ2-3,TRBV12-3/TRBV12-4,once,TRBD1,CATTPQGADTQYF,TGTGCCACCACTCCACAGGGGGCAGATACGCAGTATTTT
TRBJ2-3,TRBV19,.,TRBD1,CATSGSGQGEDTQYF,TGTGCCACGTCCGGTAGTGGACAGGGAGAAGATACGCAGTATTTT